What follows is one T cell receptor beta chain and its context. Its antigen is still unknown. It was with 60 Vbeta and 13 Jbeta primers that the PCR ran. Method: immunoSEQ multiplex PCR; TCRdb's copy keeps in-frame clones and lacks some. This sample has about 140,000 clones, with 73% found just once. This entry comes from a study of cytomegalovirus exposure and HLA in healthy donors. Study observations and caveats: Association with HLA alleles at 0.05 false discovery rate was found for 16,951 TCR beta sequences in a later analysis.

The V gene's germline CDR1 is LGHNT and CDR2 FRNRAP. Trimming pared 5 bases from V and 1 base from J, leaving 11 bases between. The CDR3 has 14 residues. The sequenced material came from PBMCs. The sequence was collected from a woman aged 40 to 55 in good health and CMV-seronegative. This chain uses TRBV12-5 with TRBJ1-1, with D possibly TRBD1 on 5 matching bases. CDR3 loop: CASGSGARNTEAFF. CDR3 DNA: TGTGCTAGTGGTAGCGGGGCTCGGAACACTGAAGCTTTCTTT.